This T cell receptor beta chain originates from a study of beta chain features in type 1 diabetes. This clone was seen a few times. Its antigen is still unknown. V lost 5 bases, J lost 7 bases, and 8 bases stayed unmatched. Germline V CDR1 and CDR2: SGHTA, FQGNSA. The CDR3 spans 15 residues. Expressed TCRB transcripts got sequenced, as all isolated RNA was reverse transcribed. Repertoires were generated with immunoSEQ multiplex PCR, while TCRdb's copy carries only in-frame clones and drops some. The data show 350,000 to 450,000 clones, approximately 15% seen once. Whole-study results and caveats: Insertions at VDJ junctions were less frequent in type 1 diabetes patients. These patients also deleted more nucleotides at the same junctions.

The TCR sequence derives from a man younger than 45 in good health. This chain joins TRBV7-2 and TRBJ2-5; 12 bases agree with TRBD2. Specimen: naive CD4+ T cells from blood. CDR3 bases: TGTGCCAGCAGCCTACTAGCGGGAGGAGCGGGGACCCAGTACTTC. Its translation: CASSLLAGGAGTQYF. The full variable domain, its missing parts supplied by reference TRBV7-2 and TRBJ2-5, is GAGVSQSPSNKVTEKGKDVELRCDPISGHTALYWYRQSLGQGLEFLIYFQGNSAPDKSGLPSDRFSAERTGGSVSTLTIQRTQQEDSAVYLCASSLLAGGAGTQYFGPGTRLLVL.